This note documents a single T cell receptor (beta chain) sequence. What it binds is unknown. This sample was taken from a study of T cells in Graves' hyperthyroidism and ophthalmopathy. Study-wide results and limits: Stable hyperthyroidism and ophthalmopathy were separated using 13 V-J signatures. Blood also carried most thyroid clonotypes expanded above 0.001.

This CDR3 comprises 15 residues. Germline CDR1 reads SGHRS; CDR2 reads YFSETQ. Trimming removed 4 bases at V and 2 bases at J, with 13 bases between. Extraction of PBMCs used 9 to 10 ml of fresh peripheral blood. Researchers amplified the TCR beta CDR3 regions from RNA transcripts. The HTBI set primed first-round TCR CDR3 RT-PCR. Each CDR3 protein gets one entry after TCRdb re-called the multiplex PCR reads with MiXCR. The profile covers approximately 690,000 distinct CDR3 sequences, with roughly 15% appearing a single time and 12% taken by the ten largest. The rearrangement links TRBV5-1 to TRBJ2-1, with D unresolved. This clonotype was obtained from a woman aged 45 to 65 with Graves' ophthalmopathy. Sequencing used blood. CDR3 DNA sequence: TGCGCCAGCAGCGCGACTTCTAGAGCCTACAATGAGCAGTTCTTC. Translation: CASSATSRAYNEQFF.